This T cell receptor (beta chain) was sequenced during a study of blood T cell repertoires in COVID-19. For the study at large: Collection of acute and convalescent COVID-19 samples took place in the United States, Italy and Spain. From T cells, B-cell-depleted T cells, or PBMCs came the material, which was cDNA or gDNA.

Authors' methods: The assay estimated nucleated cells by amplifying reference gene primers. This table comes from immunoSEQ multiplex PCR, and its TCRdb copy is limited to in-frame clones, with some not included. That table supplies the V and J calls and clone size; D and trimming were determined from the DNA. The data hold more than 200,000 clones, with 75% to 90% observed a single time. This clone was observed a single time. The receptor was isolated from a man aged 25-40 years with active or convalescent COVID-19. Sequenced material: peripheral blood.

Here the CDR3 DNA reads TGTGCCAGCAGCACTACGCCGGACAGGGCTGGCTACACCTTC. It specifies CASSTTPDRAGYTF. The chain combines TRBV9 with TRBJ1-2, with TRBD1 matching over 8 bases. There are 14 residues in the CDR3. Germline-derived CDR1 and CDR2 are SGDLS and YYNGEE. The junction had 9 bases not matched to a gene; V was cut back by 4 bases and J by 7 bases. Full variable domain (missing parts from reference TRBV9 and TRBJ1-2): DSGVTQTPKHLITATGQRVTLRCSPRSGDLSVYWYQQSLDQGLQFLIQYYNGEERAKGNILERFSAQQFPDLHSELNLSSLELGDSALYFCASSTTPDRAGYTFGSGTRLTVV.